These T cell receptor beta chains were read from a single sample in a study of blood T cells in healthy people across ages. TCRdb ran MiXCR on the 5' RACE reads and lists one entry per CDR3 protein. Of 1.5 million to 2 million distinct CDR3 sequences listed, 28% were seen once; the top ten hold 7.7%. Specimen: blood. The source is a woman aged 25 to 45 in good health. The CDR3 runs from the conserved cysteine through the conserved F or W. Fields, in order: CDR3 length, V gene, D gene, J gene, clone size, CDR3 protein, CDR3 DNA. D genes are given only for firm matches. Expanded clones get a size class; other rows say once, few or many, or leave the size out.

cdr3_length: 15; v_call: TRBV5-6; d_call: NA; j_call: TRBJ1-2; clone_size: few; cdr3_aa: CASSFRDGPNYGYTF; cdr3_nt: TGTGCCAGCAGCTTTAGGGACGGACCTAACTATGGCTACACCTTC
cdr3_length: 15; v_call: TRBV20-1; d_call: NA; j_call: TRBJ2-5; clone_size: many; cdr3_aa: CSALNGDTPSVGQYF; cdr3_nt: TGCAGTGCCCTCAACGGGGACACCCCCTCGGTCGGGCAGTACTTC
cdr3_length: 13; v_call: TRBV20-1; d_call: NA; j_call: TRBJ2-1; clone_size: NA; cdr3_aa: CSAPPTAGSEQFF; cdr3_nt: TGCAGTGCACCGCCGACCGCCGGGAGTGAGCAGTTCTTC
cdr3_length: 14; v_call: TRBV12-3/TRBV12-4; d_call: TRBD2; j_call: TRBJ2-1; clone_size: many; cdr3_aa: CASSLVGRGDEQFF; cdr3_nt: TGTGCCAGCAGCTTAGTCGGGAGGGGTGATGAGCAGTTCTTC
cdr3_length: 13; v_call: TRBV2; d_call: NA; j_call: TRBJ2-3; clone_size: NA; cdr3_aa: CASNLLSPDTQYF; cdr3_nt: TGTGCCAGCAATTTACTTAGCCCAGATACGCAGTATTTT
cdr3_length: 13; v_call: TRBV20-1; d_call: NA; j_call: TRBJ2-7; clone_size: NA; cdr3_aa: CSARGDGRYEQYF; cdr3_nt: TGCAGTGCTAGGGGCGACGGGCGCTACGAGCAGTACTTC
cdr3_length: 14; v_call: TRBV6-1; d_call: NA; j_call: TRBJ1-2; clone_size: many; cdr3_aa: CASSSLGGAHGYTF; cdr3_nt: TGTGCCAGCAGCTCTCTGGGGGGGGCCCATGGCTACACCTTC
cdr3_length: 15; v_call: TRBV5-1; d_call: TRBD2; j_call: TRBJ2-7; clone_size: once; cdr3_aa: CASRGSGAPGNEQYF; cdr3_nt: TGCGCCAGCAGGGGTAGCGGGGCCCCGGGGAACGAGCAGTACTTC
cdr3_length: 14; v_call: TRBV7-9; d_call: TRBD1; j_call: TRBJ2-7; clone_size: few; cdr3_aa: CASSSYRGTYEQYF; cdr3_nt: TGTGCCAGCAGCTCATACAGGGGGACCTACGAGCAGTACTTC
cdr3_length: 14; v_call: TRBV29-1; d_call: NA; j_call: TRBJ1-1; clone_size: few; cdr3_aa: CSTGRRDPNTEAFF; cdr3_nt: TGCAGTACAGGCCGCCGGGACCCGAACACTGAAGCTTTCTTT
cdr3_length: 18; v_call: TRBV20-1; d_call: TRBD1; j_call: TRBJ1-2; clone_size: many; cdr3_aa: CSASAAGDREWSDYGYTF; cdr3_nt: TGCAGTGCTAGCGCCGCGGGGGACAGGGAGTGGTCGGACTATGGCTACACCTTC
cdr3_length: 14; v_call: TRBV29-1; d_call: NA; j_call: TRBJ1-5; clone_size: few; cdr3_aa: CSALDRGSNQPQHF; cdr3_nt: TGCAGCGCCCTCGATAGGGGTAGTAATCAGCCCCAGCATTTT
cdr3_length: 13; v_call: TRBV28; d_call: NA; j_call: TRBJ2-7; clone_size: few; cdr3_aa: CASSLMLGGEQYF; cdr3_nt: TGTGCCAGCAGTTTAATGCTGGGGGGCGAGCAGTACTTC
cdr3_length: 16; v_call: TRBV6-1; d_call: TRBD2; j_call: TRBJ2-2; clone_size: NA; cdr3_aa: CASSVERGGNTGELFF; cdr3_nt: TGTGCCAGCAGTGTGGAGCGGGGGGGCAACACCGGGGAGCTGTTTTTT
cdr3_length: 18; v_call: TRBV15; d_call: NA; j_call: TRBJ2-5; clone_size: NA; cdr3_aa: CATSRDFGGEGVQETQYF; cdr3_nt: TGTGCCACCAGCAGAGATTTTGGCGGGGAGGGGGTCCAAGAGACCCAGTACTTC
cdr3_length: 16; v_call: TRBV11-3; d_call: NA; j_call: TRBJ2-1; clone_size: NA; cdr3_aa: CASSFRILPGVCEQFF; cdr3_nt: TGTGCCAGCAGCTTCCGTATCTTACCGGGAGTGTGTGAGCAGTTCTTC
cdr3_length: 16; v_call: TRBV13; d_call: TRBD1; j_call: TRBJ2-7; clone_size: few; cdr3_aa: CASSSPGTGSTYEQYF; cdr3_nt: TGTGCCAGCAGCTCCCCCGGGACAGGGTCCACCTACGAGCAGTACTTC
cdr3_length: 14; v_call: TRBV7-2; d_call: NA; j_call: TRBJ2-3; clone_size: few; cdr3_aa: CASSRMRTADTQYF; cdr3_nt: TGTGCCAGCAGCCGTATGCGGACAGCAGATACGCAGTATTTT
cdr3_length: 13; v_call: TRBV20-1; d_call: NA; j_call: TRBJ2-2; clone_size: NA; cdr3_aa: CSAGDLGAGELFF; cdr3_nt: TGCAGTGCCGGGGACCTAGGGGCCGGGGAGCTGTTTTTT
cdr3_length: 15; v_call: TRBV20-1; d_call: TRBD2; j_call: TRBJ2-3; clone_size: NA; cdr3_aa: CSANPPAGGADTQYF; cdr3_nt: TGCAGTGCCAACCCCCCAGCGGGAGGGGCAGATACGCAGTATTTT
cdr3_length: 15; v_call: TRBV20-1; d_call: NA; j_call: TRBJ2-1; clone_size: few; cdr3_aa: CSAPPAGLSYNEQFF; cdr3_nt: TGCAGTGCCCCCCCCGCGGGTCTCTCCTACAATGAGCAGTTCTTC
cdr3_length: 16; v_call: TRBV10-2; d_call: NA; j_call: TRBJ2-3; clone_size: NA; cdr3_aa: CASSDLRDAFTDTQYF; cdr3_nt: TGCGCCAGCAGTGACTTACGGGATGCTTTCACAGATACGCAGTATTTT
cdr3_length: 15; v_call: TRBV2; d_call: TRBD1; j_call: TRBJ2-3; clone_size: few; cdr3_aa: CASRRTGQPTDTQYF; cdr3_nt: TGTGCCAGCAGGCGGACAGGCCAGCCGACAGATACGCAGTATTTT
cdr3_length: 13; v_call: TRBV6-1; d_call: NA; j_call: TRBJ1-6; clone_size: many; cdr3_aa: CASREWDNSPLHF; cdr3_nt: TGTGCCAGCAGAGAATGGGATAATTCACCCCTCCACTTT
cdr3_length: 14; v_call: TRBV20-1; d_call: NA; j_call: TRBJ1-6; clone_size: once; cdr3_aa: CSARVTSGNSPLHF; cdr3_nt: TGCAGTGCTAGAGTTACGAGTGGAAATTCACCCCTCCACTTT
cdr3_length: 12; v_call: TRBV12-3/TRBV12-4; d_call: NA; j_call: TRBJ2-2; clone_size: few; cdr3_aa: CASSPVAGELFF; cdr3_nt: TGTGCCAGCAGTCCCGTAGCCGGGGAGCTGTTTTTT
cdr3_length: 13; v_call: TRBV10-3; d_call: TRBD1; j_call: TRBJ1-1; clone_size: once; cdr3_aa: CATMTGLNTEAFF; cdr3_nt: TGTGCCACGATGACAGGGCTGAACACTGAAGCTTTCTTT
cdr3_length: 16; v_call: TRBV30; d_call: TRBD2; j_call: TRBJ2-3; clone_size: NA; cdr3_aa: CAWSEGLAVSTDTQYF; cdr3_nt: TGTGCCTGGAGTGAGGGACTAGCGGTGAGCACAGATACGCAGTATTTT
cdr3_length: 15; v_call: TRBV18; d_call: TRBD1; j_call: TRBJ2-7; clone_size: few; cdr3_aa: CASSQSGQGAREQYF; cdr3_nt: TGTGCCAGCTCACAATCGGGACAGGGGGCTCGCGAGCAGTACTTC
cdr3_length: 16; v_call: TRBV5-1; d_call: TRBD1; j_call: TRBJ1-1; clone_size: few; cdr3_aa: CASSAMTGTTNTEAFF; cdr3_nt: TGCGCCAGCAGCGCCATGACAGGGACGACCAACACTGAAGCTTTCTTT
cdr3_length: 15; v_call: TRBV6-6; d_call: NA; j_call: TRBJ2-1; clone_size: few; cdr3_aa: CASRAGVLGYNEQFF; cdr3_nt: TGTGCCAGCAGGGCAGGGGTCTTGGGGTACAATGAGCAGTTCTTC
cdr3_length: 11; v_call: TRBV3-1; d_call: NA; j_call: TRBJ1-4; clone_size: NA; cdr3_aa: CASSDSGKLFF; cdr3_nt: TGTGCCAGCAGCGATTCAGGAAAACTGTTTTTT
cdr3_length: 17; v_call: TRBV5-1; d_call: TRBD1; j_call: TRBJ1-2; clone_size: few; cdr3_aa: CASSLGTGPEWGYGYTF; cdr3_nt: TGCGCCAGCAGTTTGGGGACAGGGCCCGAGTGGGGCTATGGCTACACCTTC
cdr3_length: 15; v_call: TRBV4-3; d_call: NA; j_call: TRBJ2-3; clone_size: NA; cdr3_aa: CASSLGVGTTDTQYF; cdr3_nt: TGCGCCAGCAGCCTTGGTGTCGGGACAACAGATACGCAGTATTTT
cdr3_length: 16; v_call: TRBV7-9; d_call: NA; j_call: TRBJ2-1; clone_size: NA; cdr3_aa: CASSLYSPSSHNEQFF; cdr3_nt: TGTGCCAGCAGCTTATACTCCCCCTCTTCCCACAATGAGCAGTTCTTC
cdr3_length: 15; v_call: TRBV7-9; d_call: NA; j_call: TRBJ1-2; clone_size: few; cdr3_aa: CVSSSSSVTDYGYTF; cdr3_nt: TGTGTCAGCAGCTCCTCTAGTGTCACCGACTATGGCTACACCTTC
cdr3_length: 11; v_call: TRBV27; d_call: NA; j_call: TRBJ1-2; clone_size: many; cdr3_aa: CASGSFDGYTF; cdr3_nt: TGTGCCAGCGGTAGTTTTGATGGCTACACCTTC
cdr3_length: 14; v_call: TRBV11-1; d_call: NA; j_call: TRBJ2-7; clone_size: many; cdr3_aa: CASSLRGNYYEQYF; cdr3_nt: TGTGCCAGCAGCTTAAGGGGGAACTACTACGAGCAGTACTTC
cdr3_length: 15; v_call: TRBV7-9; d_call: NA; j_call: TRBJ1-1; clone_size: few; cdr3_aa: CASSLSAAGRNEAFF; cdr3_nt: TGTGCCAGCAGCTTATCTGCGGCAGGGCGGAACGAAGCTTTCTTT
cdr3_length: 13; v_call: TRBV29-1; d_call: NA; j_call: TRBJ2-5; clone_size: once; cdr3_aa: CSVGEGAVGTQYF; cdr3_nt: TGCAGTGTTGGTGAGGGAGCGGTTGGGACCCAGTACTTC
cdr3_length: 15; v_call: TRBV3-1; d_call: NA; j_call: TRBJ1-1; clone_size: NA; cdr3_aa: CASSQVGARDTEAFF; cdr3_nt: TGTGCCAGCAGCCAAGTGGGGGCCCGGGACACTGAAGCTTTCTTT
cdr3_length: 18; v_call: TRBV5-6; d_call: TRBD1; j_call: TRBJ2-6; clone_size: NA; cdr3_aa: CASSLVEGGFSGANVLTF; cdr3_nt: TGTGCCAGTAGCTTGGTGGAAGGGGGCTTCTCTGGGGCCAACGTCCTGACTTTC
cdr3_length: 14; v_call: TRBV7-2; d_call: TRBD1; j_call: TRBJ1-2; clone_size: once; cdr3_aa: CASSFDRGQNGYTF; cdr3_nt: TGTGCCAGCAGCTTCGACAGGGGGCAGAATGGCTACACCTTC
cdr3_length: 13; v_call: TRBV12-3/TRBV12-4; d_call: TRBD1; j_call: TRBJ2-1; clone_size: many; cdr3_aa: CASSLVAGGEQFF; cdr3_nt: TGTGCCAGCAGCTTAGTCGCAGGGGGTGAGCAGTTCTTC
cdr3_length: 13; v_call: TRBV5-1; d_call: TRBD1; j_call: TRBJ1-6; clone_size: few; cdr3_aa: CASGQGSRSPLHF; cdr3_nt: TGCGCCAGCGGACAGGGGTCTCGATCACCCCTCCACTTT
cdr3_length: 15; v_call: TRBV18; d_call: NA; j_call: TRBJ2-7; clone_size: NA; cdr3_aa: CASSPVLAVPYEQYF; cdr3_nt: TGTGCCAGCTCACCTGTCCTCGCAGTTCCCTACGAGCAGTACTTC
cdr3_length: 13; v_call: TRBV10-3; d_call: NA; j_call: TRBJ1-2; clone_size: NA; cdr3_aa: CANSENRGYGYTF; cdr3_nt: TGTGCCAACAGTGAAAATAGGGGCTATGGCTACACCTTC
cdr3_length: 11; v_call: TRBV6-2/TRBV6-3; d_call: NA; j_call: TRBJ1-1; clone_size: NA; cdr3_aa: CASSQAMGAFF; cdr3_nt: TGTGCCAGCAGTCAGGCAATGGGAGCTTTCTTT
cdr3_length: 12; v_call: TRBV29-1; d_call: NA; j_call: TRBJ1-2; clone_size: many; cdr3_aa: CSVERGRYGYTF; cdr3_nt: TGCAGCGTTGAAAGAGGGCGCTATGGCTACACCTTC
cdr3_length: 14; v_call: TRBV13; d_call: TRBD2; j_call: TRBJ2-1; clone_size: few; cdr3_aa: CASSVGLAIDEQFF; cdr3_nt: TGTGCCAGCAGCGTGGGACTAGCGATCGATGAGCAGTTCTTC
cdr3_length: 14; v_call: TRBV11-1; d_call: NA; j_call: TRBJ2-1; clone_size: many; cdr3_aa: CASSLGKAYNEQFF; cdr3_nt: TGTGCCAGCAGCTTAGGGAAGGCCTACAATGAGCAGTTCTTC